The rows below give T cell receptor beta chains drawn from one sample of a study of cytomegalovirus exposure and HLA in healthy donors. The assay was immunoSEQ multiplex PCR, and TCRdb's table has in-frame clones only and misses some. The table lists around 200,000 clones, roughly 80% of them singletons, with roughly 15% in the top ten. What was sequenced was PBMCs. The receptors were gathered from a man aged 35 to 55 in good health and CMV-seronegative. Each CDR3 is given with its conserved first and last residue. The D gene is left open where the match is weak. Rows give clone size only sometimes, using once, few, many, or a class for an expanded clone.

TRBV28	TRBJ2-7	NA	NA	TGTGCCAGCAGCCCGACAGGAAATACCTACGAGCAGTACTTC	CASSPTGNTYEQYF
TRBV2	TRBJ2-3	TRBD2	NA	TGTGCCAGTCTAGCGGGAGACACAGATACGCAGTATTTT	CASLAGDTDTQYF
TRBV30	TRBJ2-7	TRBD2	NA	TGTGCCTGGAGTGTCCCGCCCAGGGCAGGGAGGGACGAGCAGTACTTC	CAWSVPPRAGRDEQYF
TRBV11-2	TRBJ2-3	NA	NA	TGTGCCAGCATCCCGAGGGGGGGCAGAGATACGCAGTATTTT	CASIPRGGRDTQYF
TRBV28	TRBJ2-7	NA	few	TGTGCCAGCAGTTTATCATCCCTCCGACACAGGGCCTCATCCTACGAGCAGTACTTC	CASSLSSLRHRASSYEQYF
TRBV7-2	TRBJ2-3	NA	NA	TGTGCCAGCAGCTTAGAATCAGCAGATACGCAGTATTTT	CASSLESADTQYF
TRBV27	TRBJ1-6	TRBD1	NA	TGTGCCAGCAGAAAGGGGTGGCAGGGGGCGCGGTCACCCCTCCACTTT	CASRKGWQGARSPLHF
TRBV18	TRBJ2-5	TRBD2	NA	TGTGCCAGCTCGGGGAGCGGGAGGTCCGAAGAGACCCAGTACTTC	CASSGSGRSEETQYF
TRBV7-9	TRBJ1-1	NA	NA	TGTGCCAGCAGCTTTAGGTGGGCAGGGGCGAAGACTGAAGCTTTCTTT	CASSFRWAGAKTEAFF
TRBV9	TRBJ1-1	NA	once	TGTGCCAGCAGCGGCAGGATGAACACTGAAGCTTTCTTT	CASSGRMNTEAFF
TRBV19	TRBJ2-7	NA	NA	TGTGCCAGTAGTAATCCGGGGTACTCCTACGAGCAGTACTTC	CASSNPGYSYEQYF
TRBV19	TRBJ1-1	NA	few	TGTGCCAGTAGTGCCCCCCAAAGGGGCTCCAACACTGAAGCTTTCTTT	CASSAPQRGSNTEAFF
TRBV6-5	TRBJ2-7	TRBD1	NA	TGTGCCAGCAGTTTCCAGGGGGACAACGAGCAGTACTTC	CASSFQGDNEQYF
TRBV15	TRBJ1-5	NA	NA	TGTGCCACCAGCAGAGAGAGAGATAGCAATCAGCCCCAGCATTTT	CATSRERDSNQPQHF
TRBV6-6	TRBJ1-1	TRBD1	few	TGTGCCAGCAGGGTGGGACAGGTACCTGAAGCTTTCTTT	CASRVGQVPEAFF
TRBV14	TRBJ2-7	NA	few	TGTGCCAGCAGCCATCACCGGCAGCGCGGCCTGGAGCAGTACTTC	CASSHHRQRGLEQYF
TRBV2	TRBJ2-2	NA	NA	TGTGCCAGCAGTGACATAGCCACCGGGGAGCTGTTTTTT	CASSDIATGELFF
TRBV6-6	TRBJ2-7	NA	NA	TGTGCCAGCAGCCTGGGGCTTTCCTACGAGCAGTACTTC	CASSLGLSYEQYF
TRBV15	TRBJ2-6	NA	NA	TGTGCCACCAGCAGGGAGCTCTCTGGGGCCAACGTCCTGACTTTC	CATSRELSGANVLTF
TRBV2	TRBJ2-7	NA	NA	TGTGCCAGCAACCCAGGGAAGGGGAGGTACGAGCAGTACTTC	CASNPGKGRYEQYF
TRBV29-1	TRBJ2-7	TRBD2	NA	TGCAGCGTTGCCGGCACTAGCGGAACCTACGAGCAGTACTTC	CSVAGTSGTYEQYF
TRBV11-2	TRBJ1-1	TRBD1	NA	TGTGCCAGCAGCTTAGAACAGGGGTTGGCTGAAGCTTTCTTT	CASSLEQGLAEAFF
TRBV28	TRBJ1-3	NA	NA	TGTGCCAGCAGTTCCGCCGGACAGCACTCTGGAAACACCATATATTTT	CASSSAGQHSGNTIYF
TRBV28	TRBJ1-1	NA	NA	TGTACCTCCGGGGAAACTGAAGCTTTCTTT	CTSGETEAFF
TRBV30	TRBJ2-1	NA	NA	TGTGCCTGCCTACTTGGTACTCCCTACAATGAGCAGTTCTTC	CACLLGTPYNEQFF
TRBV18	TRBJ1-3	NA	once	TGTGCCAGCTCACCACGAATCGGGGGACCCTCTGGAAACACCATATATTTT	CASSPRIGGPSGNTIYF
TRBV28	TRBJ2-3	TRBD1	once	TGTGCCAGCAGTCACTCTTTACAGGGGGCGCCGGGGGTAGATACGCAGTATTTT	CASSHSLQGAPGVDTQYF
TRBV7-9	TRBJ1-4	TRBD1	NA	TGTGCCAGCACCGTGACAGGGGGGGATGAAAAACTGTTTTTT	CASTVTGGDEKLFF
TRBV5-5	TRBJ1-1	NA	once	TGTGCCAGCAGCTTGCAAAACACTGAAGCTTTCTTT	CASSLQNTEAFF
TRBV29-1	TRBJ2-7	TRBD1	NA	TGCAGCGTTGTAAGGTCAGGGGGTTGGGAGCAGTACTTC	CSVVRSGGWEQYF
TRBV10-3	TRBJ2-7	NA	NA	TGTGCCATCAGTGAGACTTCCCCTGGCTCCTACGAGCAGTACTTC	CAISETSPGSYEQYF
TRBV10-3	TRBJ1-1	NA	NA	TGTGCCATCAGTGGTCCGGGAAACACTGAAGCTTTCTTT	CAISGPGNTEAFF
TRBV5-8	TRBJ2-1	TRBD2	NA	TGTGCCAGCAGCGGGGGACTAGCGGGGTACAATGAGCAGTTCTTC	CASSGGLAGYNEQFF
TRBV18	TRBJ2-3	NA	NA	TGTGCCAGCTCACCTGAGCGGATGCGAGTGGGCACAGATACGCAGTATTTT	CASSPERMRVGTDTQYF
TRBV29-1	TRBJ1-1	NA	NA	TGCAGCGCTGGGCAGGGGACTGAAGCTTTCTTT	CSAGQGTEAFF
TRBV9	TRBJ2-1	NA	few	TGTGCCAGCAGCGTAGGGGCGGGGGCAGGCCAAAATGAGCAGTTCTTC	CASSVGAGAGQNEQFF
TRBV7-2	TRBJ2-4	NA	NA	TGTGCCAGCAGCTTAGGATCGGGGGAGCTACTAGCCAAAAACATTCAGTACTTC	CASSLGSGELLAKNIQYF
TRBV18	TRBJ2-3	NA	NA	TGTGCCAGCTCACCAAACTTGAGCCGCCCTCGCTGGACAGATACGCAGTATTTT	CASSPNLSRPRWTDTQYF
TRBV2	TRBJ2-5	NA	NA	TGTGCCAGCAGTGCGCCTAAAGAGACCCAGTACTTC	CASSAPKETQYF
TRBV27	TRBJ2-1	TRBD2	NA	TGTGCCAGCAAGATAGCGGGGTCCTACAATGAGCAGTTCTTC	CASKIAGSYNEQFF
TRBV10-3	TRBJ1-5	NA	once	TGTGCCATCAGTGGGGGTGGAGGTAATAGCAATCAGCCCCAGCATTTT	CAISGGGGNSNQPQHF
TRBV28	TRBJ2-3	TRBD2	NA	TGTGCCAGCAGTTTACGGTTCACAGGACTAGGAGGGGATACGCAGTATTTT	CASSLRFTGLGGDTQYF
TRBV7-3	TRBJ2-7	TRBD1	NA	TGTGCCAGCAGCCGAGGGGGACAGGGCTACGAGCAGTACTTC	CASSRGGQGYEQYF
TRBV7-2	TRBJ2-5	NA	NA	TGTGCCAGCTCCCGGGGTCTTCGACAAGAGACCCAGTACTTC	CASSRGLRQETQYF
TRBV5-6	TRBJ1-2	NA	NA	TGTGCCAGCAGCCGGGACATGGGGGATGGCTACACCTTC	CASSRDMGDGYTF
TRBV11-2	TRBJ1-1	TRBD1	NA	TGTGCCAGCAGCGCCCGACAGGGGATGAACACTGAAGCTTTCTTT	CASSARQGMNTEAFF
TRBV4-1	TRBJ2-5	TRBD1	NA	TGCGCCAGCAGCCTAGATAGGGGAACAGGGGATATTAAAGAGACCCAGTACTTC	CASSLDRGTGDIKETQYF
TRBV2	TRBJ1-1	NA	NA	TGTGCCAGCAGTGAGGCCGGCGGGGTCACTGAAGCTTTCTTT	CASSEAGGVTEAFF
TRBV5-6	TRBJ2-3	TRBD2	NA	TGTGCCAGCAGCATGCTAGCGGGGGGCAACACAGATACGCAGTATTTT	CASSMLAGGNTDTQYF
TRBV27	TRBJ1-2	NA	NA	TGTGCCAGCAGTCCTCGCCTAAATTTAGGCTACACCTTC	CASSPRLNLGYTF
TRBV7-2	TRBJ1-2	TRBD1	few	TGTGCCAGCAGCACGGACAGGGCGGGCTATGGCTACACCTTC	CASSTDRAGYGYTF
TRBV2	TRBJ1-1	NA	NA	TGTGCCAGCCCGAGGTTAATGAACACTGAAGCTTTCTTT	CASPRLMNTEAFF
TRBV4-2	TRBJ2-5	NA	NA	TGTGCCAGCAGCCAAGGACTGGCGGCGGAGACCCAGTACTTC	CASSQGLAAETQYF
TRBV27	TRBJ1-1	TRBD1	NA	TGTGCCAGCAGAACCCGACAGGGGCCAGGGGGGACTGAAGCTTTCTTT	CASRTRQGPGGTEAFF
TRBV7-6	TRBJ1-6	TRBD1	NA	TGTGCCAGCAGCTCAAGATACAGGGGGTCGGATTCACCCCTCCACTTT	CASSSRYRGSDSPLHF